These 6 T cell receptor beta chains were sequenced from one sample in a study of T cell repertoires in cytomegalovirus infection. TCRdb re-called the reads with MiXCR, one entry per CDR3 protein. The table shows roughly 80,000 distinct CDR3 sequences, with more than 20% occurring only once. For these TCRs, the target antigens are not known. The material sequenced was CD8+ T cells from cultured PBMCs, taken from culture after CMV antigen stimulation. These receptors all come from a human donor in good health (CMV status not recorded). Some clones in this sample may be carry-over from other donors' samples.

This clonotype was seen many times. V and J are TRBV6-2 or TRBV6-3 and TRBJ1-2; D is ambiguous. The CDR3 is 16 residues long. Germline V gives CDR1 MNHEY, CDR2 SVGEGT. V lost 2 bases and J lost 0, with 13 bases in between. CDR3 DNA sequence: TGTGCCAGCAGTTACCGGGATCGGGATCCTAACTATGGCTACACCTTC. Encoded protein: CASSYRDRDPNYGYTF.

The CDR3 nucleotides are TGTGCCAGCAGCCAAGGGAGTCTGGGGGTACCCTACGAGCAGTACTTC. This gives the protein CASSQGSLGVPYEQYF. V and J are TRBV14 and TRBJ2-7; D may be TRBD1 or TRBD2 (5 bases each). Germline assignment: CDR1 SGHDN and CDR2 FVKESK. The CDR3 spans 16 residues. V gave up 1 base and J gave up 2 bases, with 15 bases separating them. Drawing the rest from reference TRBV14 and TRBJ2-7, the complete variable domain is EAGVTQFPSHSVIEKGQTVTLRCDPISGHDNLYWYRRVMGKEIKFLLHFVKESKQDESGMPNNRFLAERTGGTYSTLKVQPAELEDSGVYFCASSQGSLGVPYEQYFGPGTRLTVT.

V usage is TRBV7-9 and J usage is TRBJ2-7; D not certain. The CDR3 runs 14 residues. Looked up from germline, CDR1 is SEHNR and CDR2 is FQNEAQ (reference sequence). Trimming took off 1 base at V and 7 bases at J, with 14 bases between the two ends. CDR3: CASSLVVQDGEQYF. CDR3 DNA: TGTGCCAGCAGCTTAGTGGTGCAGGATGGGGAGCAGTACTTC. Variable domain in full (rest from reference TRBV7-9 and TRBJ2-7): DTGVSQNPRHKITKRGQNVTFRCDPISEHNRLYWYRQTLGQGPEFLTYFQNEAQLEKSRLLSDRFSAERPKGSFSTLEIQRTEQGDSAMYLCASSLVVQDGEQYFGPGTRLTVT.

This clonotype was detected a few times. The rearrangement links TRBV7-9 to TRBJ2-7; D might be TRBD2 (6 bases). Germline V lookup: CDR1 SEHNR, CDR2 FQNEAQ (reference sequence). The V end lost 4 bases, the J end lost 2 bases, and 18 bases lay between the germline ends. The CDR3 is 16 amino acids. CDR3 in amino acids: CASSSHRGAGTYEQYF. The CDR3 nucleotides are TGTGCCAGCAGCTCGCACCGCGGGGCGGGAACCTACGAGCAGTACTTC.

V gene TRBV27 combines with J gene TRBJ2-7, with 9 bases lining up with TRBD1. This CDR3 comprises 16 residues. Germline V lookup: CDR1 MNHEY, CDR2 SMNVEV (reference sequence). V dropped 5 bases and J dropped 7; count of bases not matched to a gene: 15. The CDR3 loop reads CASSRPPGTGTVEQYF. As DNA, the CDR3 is TGTGCCAGCAGTAGACCCCCCGGGACAGGGACAGTAGAGCAGTACTTC.

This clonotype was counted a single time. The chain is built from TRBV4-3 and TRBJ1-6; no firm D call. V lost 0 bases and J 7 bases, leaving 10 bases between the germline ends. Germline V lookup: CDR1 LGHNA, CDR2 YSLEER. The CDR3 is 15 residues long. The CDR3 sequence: CASSQDGGRNSPLHF. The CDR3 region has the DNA TGCGCCAGCAGCCAAGATGGAGGACGGAATTCACCCCTCCACTTT.